This is a list of T cell receptor beta chains from one sample in a study of CD8+ T cells in alopecia areata. The repertoire was sequenced with immunoSEQ multiplex PCR; TCRdb's copy has only in-frame clones and lacks some. The data contain 220,000 or so clones, about three fifths of them singletons. The source material was CD4+ T cells sorted from blood, sampled at week 0. The receptors come from a human donor with alopecia areata. Both conserved end residues are part of each CDR3. The D gene is left open where the match is weak. Rows may omit the clone size; those that give it use once, few, many or a size class.

d_gene: -; j_gene: TRBJ2-3; v_gene: TRBV29-1; abundance: -; CDR3nt: TGCAGCGTTGGGGGCAGCACAGATACGCAGTATTTT; CDR3aa: CSVGGSTDTQYF
d_gene: -; j_gene: TRBJ2-1; v_gene: TRBV14; abundance: -; CDR3nt: TGTGCCAGCAGCCCACTCACTGACAGGAGATCAGAGTTCTTC; CDR3aa: CASSPLTDRRSEFF
d_gene: -; j_gene: TRBJ2-2; v_gene: TRBV5-4; abundance: -; CDR3nt: TGTGCCAGCAGCTTGGTAATTCACAGTACGAACACCGGGGAGCTGTTTTTT; CDR3aa: CASSLVIHSTNTGELFF
d_gene: -; j_gene: TRBJ1-5; v_gene: TRBV29-1; abundance: once; CDR3nt: TGCAGCGTTGAAGTGATCCAGACCAATAGCAATCAGCCCCAGCATTTT; CDR3aa: CSVEVIQTNSNQPQHF
d_gene: -; j_gene: TRBJ2-1; v_gene: TRBV5-1; abundance: -; CDR3nt: TGCGCCAGCAGCTTGGGGTGGGAGGCCTCCTACAATGAGCAGTTCTTC; CDR3aa: CASSLGWEASYNEQFF
d_gene: TRBD1; j_gene: TRBJ1-1; v_gene: TRBV7-9; abundance: many; CDR3nt: TGTGCCAGCAGCGCCGACAGGGGGATGAACACTGAAGCTTTCTTT; CDR3aa: CASSADRGMNTEAFF
d_gene: -; j_gene: TRBJ2-3; v_gene: TRBV5-1; abundance: -; CDR3nt: TGCGCCAGCAGCTTGTGGACCCCGGCGGATACGCAGTATTTT; CDR3aa: CASSLWTPADTQYF
d_gene: -; j_gene: TRBJ2-5; v_gene: TRBV29-1; abundance: -; CDR3nt: TGCAGCGTTGGGGGGCCAGTCCAAGAGACCCAGTACTTC; CDR3aa: CSVGGPVQETQYF
d_gene: -; j_gene: TRBJ1-1; v_gene: TRBV30; abundance: -; CDR3nt: TGTGCCTGGAGTACTCCGTCGGGTTCGGCTTTCTTT; CDR3aa: CAWSTPSGSAFF
d_gene: TRBD1; j_gene: TRBJ2-1; v_gene: TRBV5-1; abundance: -; CDR3nt: TGCGCCAGCAGCTTGGTCCCGGGACAGGCTGAGCAGTTCTTC; CDR3aa: CASSLVPGQAEQFF
d_gene: TRBD1; j_gene: TRBJ1-2; v_gene: TRBV6-5; abundance: -; CDR3nt: TGTGCCAGCAGTACCTGGCGACAGGGAATAGGTGGCTACACCTTC; CDR3aa: CASSTWRQGIGGYTF
d_gene: -; j_gene: TRBJ2-1; v_gene: TRBV4-2; abundance: few; CDR3nt: TGTGCCAGCAGCCAAGGGGACTACAATGAGCAGTTCTTC; CDR3aa: CASSQGDYNEQFF
d_gene: TRBD2; j_gene: TRBJ2-1; v_gene: TRBV6-1; abundance: -; CDR3nt: TGTGCCAGCAGTGCCTTCTACGGGACTAGCGGGAGGGGAGAATTCTTC; CDR3aa: CASSAFYGTSGRGEFF
d_gene: -; j_gene: TRBJ2-7; v_gene: TRBV18; abundance: -; CDR3nt: TGTGCCAGCTCACCTACCGGAGACAGGCGAAGGTCCTACGAGCAGTACTTC; CDR3aa: CASSPTGDRRRSYEQYF
d_gene: -; j_gene: TRBJ1-6; v_gene: TRBV11-2; abundance: -; CDR3nt: TGTGCCAGCAGCCCCGGGGCGGATTCACCCCTCCACTTT; CDR3aa: CASSPGADSPLHF
d_gene: TRBD2; j_gene: TRBJ2-3; v_gene: TRBV30; abundance: -; CDR3nt: TGTGCCTGGGCTAGCGGGAGACCAGTAAATACGCAGTATTTT; CDR3aa: CAWASGRPVNTQYF
d_gene: -; j_gene: TRBJ1-6; v_gene: TRBV14; abundance: few; CDR3nt: TGTGCCAGCTTCCCAGGGGAGAATAGTTCACCCCTCCACTTT; CDR3aa: CASFPGENSSPLHF
d_gene: -; j_gene: TRBJ2-2; v_gene: TRBV30; abundance: -; CDR3nt: TGTGCCTGGAGAGAGTCTAACACCGGGGAGCTGTTTTTT; CDR3aa: CAWRESNTGELFF
d_gene: TRBD1; j_gene: TRBJ2-1; v_gene: TRBV11-1; abundance: -; CDR3nt: TGTGCCAGCAGCTTAGCGGTAGGACAGGGCAATGAGCAGTTCTTC; CDR3aa: CASSLAVGQGNEQFF
d_gene: TRBD2; j_gene: TRBJ2-7; v_gene: TRBV5-1; abundance: -; CDR3nt: TGCGCCAGCAGATTGGGGGGGTACGAGCAGTACTTC; CDR3aa: CASRLGGYEQYF
d_gene: TRBD1; j_gene: TRBJ2-7; v_gene: TRBV29-1; abundance: -; CDR3nt: TGCAGCGTGGCCGGGACAGGGGTTTACGAGCAGTACTTC; CDR3aa: CSVAGTGVYEQYF
d_gene: TRBD1; j_gene: TRBJ2-4; v_gene: TRBV15; abundance: -; CDR3nt: TGTGCCACCAGCGGAAAGACAGGGTCCTTAGCCAAAAACATTCAGTACTTC; CDR3aa: CATSGKTGSLAKNIQYF
d_gene: -; j_gene: TRBJ2-3; v_gene: TRBV18; abundance: few; CDR3nt: TGTGCCAGCTCACCCCATAGCACAGATACGCAGTATTTT; CDR3aa: CASSPHSTDTQYF
d_gene: -; j_gene: TRBJ2-1; v_gene: TRBV6-1; abundance: -; CDR3nt: TGTGCCAGCAGTCCCCGGGACCCGAACAATGAGCAGTTCTTC; CDR3aa: CASSPRDPNNEQFF